This T cell receptor (beta chain) was sequenced in a study of CD8 T cells in Susac syndrome. Turning to this clonotype: Antigen unknown.

Treatment-naive patients with stable or active relapsing-remitting disease were the multiple sclerosis controls. The CD8+ and CD4+ T cells were negatively isolated, with the TEMRA cells enriched by FACS. Reverse transcription of roughly 0.5 to 1 ug RNA was carried out with random hexamers. It was immunoSEQ multiplex PCR that amplified TCR beta CDR3 across 54 Vbeta and 13 Jbeta. TCRdb redid the calling of the immunoSEQ multiplex PCR reads with MiXCR, one entry per CDR3 protein. The sample has some 260,000 distinct CDR3 sequences, approximately 84% seen once. Germline lookup yields CDR1 MGHRA and CDR2 YSYEKL. This CDR3 is built from 15 residues. V lost 2 bases to trimming and J lost 7 bases, with 12 bases between them. The study, taken as a whole, reports: Individuals included in the TCR sequencing and HLA analysis were acknowledged by the study to be relatively few in number.

Sequencing input: CD8+ T cells from PBMCs. This sequence originates from a human donor with multiple sclerosis. The chain couples TRBV4-1 to TRBJ1-6; D is perhaps TRBD1 (6 bases). The CDR3 loop reads CASSQTPGENSPLHF. CDR3 coding DNA: TGCGCCAGCAGCCAAACTCCAGGGGAAAATTCACCCCTCCACTTT.